A selection of T cell receptor beta chains follows, all from one sample in a study of identical twins. A single record per CDR3 protein comes from TCRdb applying MiXCR to the 5' RACE reads. The sample yields about 530,000 distinct CDR3 sequences, roughly 15% seen once. These data also featured in a second study, about yellow fever vaccine responses in identical twins.

The sequenced sample was CD4+ T cells sorted from blood. These receptors were obtained from a young woman in good health. The CDR3 runs from the conserved cysteine through the conserved F or W. A D gene is named only where the DNA matches it firmly. Size is stated for part of the rows, as once, few or many counts, or as a class when the clone is expanded.

v_call	clone_size	j_call	d_call	cdr3_aa	cdr3_nt
TRBV7-9	many	TRBJ1-2	NA	CASSIPTGTPGDYTF	TGTGCCAGCAGCATCCCCACCGGGACTCCCGGAGACTACACCTTC
TRBV5-5	NA	TRBJ1-1	NA	CASSLMWGKEAFF	TGTGCCAGCAGCTTGATGTGGGGGAAAGAAGCTTTCTTT
TRBV5-1	few	TRBJ1-2	TRBD1	CASSLGDRDYGYTF	TGCGCCAGCAGCTTGGGGGACAGAGACTATGGCTACACCTTC
TRBV24-1	NA	TRBJ2-1	TRBD2	CATSGLGREGYNEQFF	TGTGCCACCAGTGGTTTGGGGCGGGAGGGCTACAATGAGCAGTTCTTC
TRBV6-5	NA	TRBJ2-5	NA	CASRYRDLGETQYF	TGTGCCAGCAGATACAGGGACCTTGGGGAGACCCAGTACTTC
TRBV6-1	NA	TRBJ2-3	NA	CASSSRGTQVDTQYF	TGTGCCAGCAGCTCCCGAGGGACTCAAGTTGATACGCAGTATTTT
TRBV12-3/TRBV12-4	NA	TRBJ2-3	NA	CASSLNAVSVSTDTQYF	TGTGCCAGCAGTTTAAACGCCGTCAGCGTAAGCACAGATACGCAGTATTTT
TRBV6-2/TRBV6-3	NA	TRBJ2-7	TRBD2	CASSYRASGYEQYF	TGTGCCAGCAGTTATCGCGCTAGCGGCTACGAGCAGTACTTC
TRBV29-1	NA	TRBJ2-1	NA	CSVEAGRISYNEQFF	TGCAGCGTTGAAGCGGGTCGGATCTCCTACAATGAGCAGTTCTTC
TRBV4-1	NA	TRBJ2-2	TRBD1	CASSQAPGQGAYTGEPFF	TGCGCCAGCAGCCAAGCCCCTGGACAGGGGGCGTACACCGGGGAGCCGTTTTTT
TRBV20-1	few	TRBJ2-1	NA	CSARWLGAGQFF	TGCAGTGCTAGATGGTTGGGGGCAGGGCAGTTCTTC
TRBV12-3/TRBV12-4	NA	TRBJ2-7	NA	CASSPTPTGTLHEQYF	TGTGCCAGCAGCCCAACCCCGACCGGGACTCTCCACGAGCAGTACTTC
TRBV5-1	few	TRBJ2-1	TRBD2	CASSFMGLAGVVYNEQFF	TGCGCCAGCAGCTTCATGGGACTAGCGGGAGTGGTCTACAATGAGCAGTTCTTC
TRBV7-2	NA	TRBJ2-5	TRBD2	CASSRTSGGTTQYF	TGTGCCAGCAGCCGGACTAGCGGGGGTACGACCCAGTACTTC
TRBV3-1	NA	TRBJ2-7	TRBD2	CASSQGPGGGRNYEQYF	TGTGCCAGCAGCCAGGGACCCGGTGGCGGGAGAAATTACGAGCAGTACTTC
TRBV7-2	NA	TRBJ1-1	NA	CASSLAIGMNTEAFF	TGTGCCAGCAGCTTAGCGATCGGTATGAACACTGAAGCTTTCTTT
TRBV5-6	NA	TRBJ2-5	TRBD1	CASSPTGVNQETQYF	TGTGCCAGCAGCCCTACAGGGGTCAACCAAGAGACCCAGTACTTC
TRBV7-8	NA	TRBJ1-2	NA	CASSLAQGRYGYTF	TGTGCCAGCAGCTTAGCCCAGGGTCGATATGGCTACACCTTC
TRBV12-3/TRBV12-4	many	TRBJ1-2	TRBD1	CASRPAGGHGYTF	TGTGCCAGCAGGCCAGCAGGGGGGCATGGCTACACCTTC
TRBV3-1	NA	TRBJ2-4	NA	CASSQAAKNIQYF	TGTGCCAGCAGCCAAGCGGCCAAAAACATTCAGTACTTC
TRBV6-2/TRBV6-3	few	TRBJ1-2	NA	CASSYVGDYGYTF	TGTGCCAGCAGTTACGTGGGGGACTATGGCTACACCTTC
TRBV11-2	NA	TRBJ2-7	TRBD2	CASSLGGSISYEQYF	TGTGCCAGCAGCTTAGGCGGGAGCATATCCTACGAGCAGTACTTC
TRBV27	NA	TRBJ2-1	TRBD2	CASKSSGGLNEQFF	TGTGCCAGCAAATCCAGCGGGGGGCTCAATGAGCAGTTCTTC
TRBV6-2/TRBV6-3	NA	TRBJ1-1	NA	CASSYLGSIGDIMNTEAFF	TGTGCCAGCAGTTACTTAGGGAGTATCGGGGACATAATGAACACTGAAGCTTTCTTT
TRBV27	once	TRBJ2-1	TRBD2	CASSLLPSGSNEQFF	TGTGCCAGCAGTTTACTGCCTAGCGGGAGCAATGAGCAGTTCTTC
TRBV27	NA	TRBJ2-7	TRBD2	CASSTIAGGHKRSYEQYF	TGTGCCAGCAGTACAATAGCGGGAGGTCACAAACGCTCCTACGAGCAGTACTTC
TRBV7-8	few	TRBJ1-3	NA	CASSFSGGNTIYF	TGTGCCAGCAGCTTTAGCGGCGGAAACACCATATATTTT
TRBV3-1	NA	TRBJ2-7	TRBD2	CASSQVASAGAYEQYF	TGTGCCAGCAGCCAAGTAGCTTCCGCGGGGGCCTACGAGCAGTACTTC
TRBV20-1	few	TRBJ2-5	TRBD1	CSARGQIGTQYF	TGCAGTGCTAGGGGACAGATCGGGACCCAGTACTTC
TRBV20-1	many	TRBJ1-1	NA	CSVCGPNTEAFF	TGCAGTGTTTGTGGCCCGAACACTGAAGCTTTCTTT
TRBV20-1	few	TRBJ1-5	NA	CSARWGGVSNQPQHF	TGCAGTGCTAGGTGGGGGGGCGTTAGCAATCAGCCCCAGCATTTT
TRBV20-1	few	TRBJ2-1	NA	CSARDSRVGGGIVGTNEQFF	TGCAGTGCTAGAGATTCCCGCGTCGGAGGGGGCATAGTGGGGACCAATGAGCAGTTCTTC
TRBV5-1	few	TRBJ1-4	NA	CASSLDPLGDNEKLFF	TGCGCCAGCAGCTTGGATCCCCTCGGGGATAATGAAAAACTGTTTTTT
TRBV2	NA	TRBJ2-7	NA	CASSEFGGAYEQYF	TGTGCCAGCAGTGAATTCGGCGGTGCCTACGAGCAGTACTTC
TRBV11-2	NA	TRBJ2-1	TRBD1	CASSPHHPTGSGEQFF	TGTGCCAGCAGCCCCCACCACCCGACAGGGTCTGGTGAGCAGTTCTTC
TRBV4-2	few	TRBJ2-3	NA	CASSQPWGDTQYF	TGTGCCAGCAGCCAACCGTGGGGAGATACGCAGTATTTT
TRBV6-5	few	TRBJ2-2	NA	CASSYRQGRDGELFF	TGTGCCAGCAGTTACAGACAGGGGAGGGACGGGGAGCTGTTTTTT
TRBV5-1	few	TRBJ2-3	TRBD2	CASSALGSGQDTQYF	TGCGCCAGCAGCGCCCTGGGTAGCGGGCAAGATACGCAGTATTTT
TRBV12-3/TRBV12-4	few	TRBJ1-1	TRBD1	CASNSRQGDTEAFF	TGTGCCAGCAACTCCCGACAGGGGGACACTGAAGCTTTCTTT
TRBV7-8	many	TRBJ1-5	NA	CASQGSGNQPQHF	TGTGCCAGCCAGGGGTCGGGCAATCAGCCCCAGCATTTT
TRBV4-1	many	TRBJ2-3	TRBD2	CASSPRTSGRVDTQYF	TGCGCCAGCAGCCCAAGGACTAGCGGGAGGGTAGATACGCAGTATTTT
TRBV10-3	few	TRBJ2-5	NA	CAISEYSPRETQYF	TGTGCCATCAGTGAATACAGTCCCCGAGAGACCCAGTACTTC
TRBV2	NA	TRBJ2-7	TRBD1	CASRIRTGGSYEQYF	TGTGCCAGCAGGATACGGACAGGGGGCTCCTACGAGCAGTACTTC
TRBV20-1	NA	TRBJ2-1	NA	CSADRGNEQFF	TGCAGTGCAGACCGGGGAAACGAGCAGTTCTTC